The T cell receptor beta chain under discussion was sequenced for a study of beta chain features in type 1 diabetes. Whole-study findings and limits: Any role of HLA type in TCRB rearrangement remained unresolved here. Type 1 diabetes patients had moderately but significantly shorter TCRB CDR3s in all four CD4+ subsets.

Germline assignment: CDR1 LNHDA and CDR2 SQIVND (reference sequence). CDR3 length: 13 residues. Trimming stripped 5 bases from V and 6 bases from J, with 12 bases between. What was sequenced were expressed TCRB transcripts, since all of the isolated RNA had been reverse transcribed. Naive, central memory and regulatory T cell samples came to a mean of around 3.5 million reads. The assay was immunoSEQ multiplex PCR, and TCRdb's table has in-frame clones only and misses some. Here the sample spans some 360,000 clones, over 9% being singletons. Concerning this clone: The antigen remains unidentified.

Sample: central memory CD4+ T cells from blood. This TCR was recovered from a man aged 30 to 39 with type 1 diabetes. The chain couples TRBV19 to TRBJ2-3; D uncertain. DNA for the CDR3: TGTGCCAGTAGTTTTGGTATTACCGATACGCAGTATTTT. Translated, it gives CASSFGITDTQYF. Complete variable domain (other parts from reference TRBV19 and TRBJ2-3): DGGITQSPKYLFRKEGQNVTLSCEQNLNHDAMYWYRQDPGQGLRLIYYSQIVNDFQKGDIAEGYSVSREKKESFPLTVTSAQKNPTAFYLCASSFGITDTQYFGPGTRLTVL.